Listed below are T cell receptor beta chains from one sample, sequenced in a study of blood T cell repertoires in COVID-19. TCRdb's table, derived via immunoSEQ multiplex PCR, lists solely in-frame clones and lacks some. Of 250,000 to 300,000 clones in the sample, more than 70% are singletons; the top ten hold under 3.5%. Material: peripheral blood. These receptors came from a woman in her late teens or twenties with acute or convalescent COVID-19. Both conserved end residues are part of each CDR3.

J	V	CDR3
TRBJ2-3	TRBV19	CASSIGPRQAPNTDTQYF
TRBJ2-1	TRBV2	CAGGLVSYNEQFF
TRBJ2-7	TRBV6-2/TRBV6-3	CASSLSGRTSYEQYF
TRBJ1-6	TRBV6-1	CASSEGQVGSPLHF
TRBJ1-1	TRBV6-5	CASRQGLPEAFF
TRBJ1-2	TRBV29-1	CSVEDQTGRLNYGYTF
TRBJ2-1	TRBV7-2	CASSLGLAGVYEQFF
TRBJ2-3	TRBV3-1/TRBV3-2	CASSQVLAGTTDTQYF
TRBJ2-5	TRBV19	CASSTSGQRSETQYF
TRBJ2-2	TRBV7-9	CASSLASGVNTGELFF
TRBJ2-7	TRBV5-5	CASSSLRQGYEQYF
TRBJ2-5	TRBV11-2	CASSLGSPPGETQYF
TRBJ1-3	TRBV7-6	CASSLGTGGVQAPIYF
TRBJ1-2	TRBV3-1/TRBV3-2	CASSQTMDLDGYTF
TRBJ2-7	TRBV3-1/TRBV3-2	CASSHETAGGTYEQYF
TRBJ2-7	TRBV9	CASSVGRGIGYEQYF
TRBJ1-6	TRBV6-2/TRBV6-3	CASSLTGLSPLHF
TRBJ1-2	TRBV5-1	CASSFSATYGYTF
TRBJ1-2	TRBV13	CASSRNRDRANYGYTF
TRBJ2-3	TRBV9	CASSVFSLATDTQYF
TRBJ2-4	TRBV3-1/TRBV3-2	CASSHSPGTGVGKNIQYF
TRBJ1-5	TRBV6-2/TRBV6-3	CASSYPTGTGDRQPQHF
TRBJ2-7	TRBV5-4	CASSFSLGLAGNSYEQYF
TRBJ2-3	TRBV7-6	CASSHPGENTDTQYF
TRBJ1-2	TRBV5-1	CASSLSPARTGGNYGYTF
TRBJ2-5	TRBV6-6	CASNQGKGDQYF
TRBJ2-1	TRBV10-1	CASSEFLGGAGGLNEQFF
TRBJ1-6	TRBV30	CAWVAGVLNSPLHF
TRBJ2-5	TRBV11-2	CASSLVVPQDRGETQYF
TRBJ2-7	TRBV6-5	CASRLERGSSYEQYF
TRBJ2-5	TRBV24-1	CATSDDRGSGETQYF
TRBJ1-5	TRBV18	CASSPIENQPQHF
TRBJ2-1	TRBV29-1	CSSGLANSNEQFF